The clone carrying this TCR beta chain showed up just once. What it binds is not known. This sample stems from a study of OX40 agonist ivuxolimab in advanced cancers. Regarding the study as a whole: On average, CD8+ T cells showed a greater number of expanded clones than CD4+.

Sequencing used immunoSEQ multiplex PCR; TCRdb keeps in-frame clones, though not all of them. In the table there are fewer than 30,000 clones, roughly 79% of which are singletons. The CDR3 is 15 residues long. From germline, CDR1 is MDHEN and CDR2 SYDVKM. V lost 5 bases to trimming and J lost 0 bases, with 13 bases between them. Source: CD4+ or CD8+ T cells sorted from blood, taken in a trial of the OX40 agonist ivuxolimab. This clonotype was sampled from an adult with an advanced solid tumor such as melanoma, head and neck, liver or kidney cancer. The chain recombines TRBV28 with TRBJ1-1; unclear D gene. The CDR3 here is CASSPDGGLNTEAFF. The CDR3 bases are TGTGCCAGCAGTCCCGACGGAGGGTTGAACACTGAAGCTTTCTTT.